This TCR beta chain was identified in a study of blood T cell repertoires in COVID-19. Study at large: The samples span acute and convalescent COVID-19 from the United States, Italy and Spain. PBMCs, B-cell-depleted T cells, or T cells were the source of the cDNA or gDNA that made up the material.

Original handling: Nucleated cell number was recorded as an estimate derived from reference gene primer amplification. Sequencing used immunoSEQ multiplex PCR; TCRdb keeps in-frame clones, though not all of them. From that table come the V and J calls and clone size; the DNA was used to work out D and trimming. The sample includes 300,000 to 400,000 clones, approximately 86% of them seen just once. Germline V lookup: CDR1 LNHDA, CDR2 SQIVND (reference sequence). This CDR3 has 14 amino acids. Between the trimmed V and J ends, which lost 1 base and 10 bases, there was a span of 14 bases. The source material was peripheral blood. The chain links TRBV19 to TRBJ2-1, with D possibly being TRBD1 (6 bases). The TCR originated in a human donor in a cohort sampled during active COVID-19. DNA of the CDR3: TGTGCCAGTAGTATAGGTTCAGGGGCGAGGGAGCAGTTCTTC. Residues: CASSIGSGAREQFF.